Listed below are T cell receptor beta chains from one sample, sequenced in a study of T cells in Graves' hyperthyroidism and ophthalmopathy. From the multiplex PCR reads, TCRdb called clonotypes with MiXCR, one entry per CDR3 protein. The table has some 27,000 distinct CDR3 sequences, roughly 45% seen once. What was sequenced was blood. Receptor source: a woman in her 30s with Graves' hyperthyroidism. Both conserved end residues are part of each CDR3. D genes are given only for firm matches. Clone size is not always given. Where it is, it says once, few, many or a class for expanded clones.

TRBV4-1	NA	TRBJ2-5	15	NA	CASSPGRKYEETQYF	TGCGCCAGCAGCCCGGGACGTAAGTACGAAGAGACCCAGTACTTC
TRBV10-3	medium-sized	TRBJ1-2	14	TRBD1	CAISTGVDSDGYTF	TGTGCCATCAGCACAGGGGTAGATAGTGATGGCTACACCTTC
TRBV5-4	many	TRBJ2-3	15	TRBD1	CASSTSGQFTDTQYF	TGTGCCAGCAGCACCTCGGGACAGTTCACAGATACGCAGTATTTT
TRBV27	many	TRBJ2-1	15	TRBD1	CASSYGQEPYNEQFF	TGTGCCAGCAGTTACGGACAGGAGCCTTACAATGAGCAGTTCTTC
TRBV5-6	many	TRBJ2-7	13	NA	CASSLPVSYEQYF	TGTGCCAGCAGCTTACCAGTCTCCTACGAGCAGTACTTC
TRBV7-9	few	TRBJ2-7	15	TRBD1	CASSLGGTGFYEQYF	TGTGCCAGCAGCCTAGGCGGGACAGGGTTTTACGAGCAGTACTTC
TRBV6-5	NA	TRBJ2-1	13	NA	CASRLELGNEQFF	TGTGCCAGCAGACTAGAGTTGGGGAATGAGCAGTTCTTC
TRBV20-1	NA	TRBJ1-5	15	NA	CSAQDVFGGGGPQHF	TGCAGTGCCCAGGACGTTTTCGGGGGCGGGGGGCCCCAGCATTTT
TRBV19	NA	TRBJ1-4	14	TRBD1	CASSPGTGYEKLFF	TGTGCCAGTAGTCCCGGGACAGGGTATGAAAAACTGTTTTTT
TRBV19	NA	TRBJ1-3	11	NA	CASSTRSTIYF	TGTGCCAGTAGTACGCGGAGCACCATATATTTT
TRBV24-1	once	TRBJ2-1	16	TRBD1	CATQSDRDSPFNEQFF	TGTGCCACTCAAAGCGATCGGGACAGCCCCTTCAATGAGCAGTTCTTC
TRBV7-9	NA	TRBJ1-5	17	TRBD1	CASSGWTGGSSNQPQHF	TGTGCCAGCAGCGGATGGACAGGAGGGAGTAGCAATCAGCCCCAGCATTTT
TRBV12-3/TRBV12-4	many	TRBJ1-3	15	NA	CASSFGGFSGNTIYF	TGTGCCAGCAGTTTTGGGGGTTTTTCTGGAAACACCATATATTTT